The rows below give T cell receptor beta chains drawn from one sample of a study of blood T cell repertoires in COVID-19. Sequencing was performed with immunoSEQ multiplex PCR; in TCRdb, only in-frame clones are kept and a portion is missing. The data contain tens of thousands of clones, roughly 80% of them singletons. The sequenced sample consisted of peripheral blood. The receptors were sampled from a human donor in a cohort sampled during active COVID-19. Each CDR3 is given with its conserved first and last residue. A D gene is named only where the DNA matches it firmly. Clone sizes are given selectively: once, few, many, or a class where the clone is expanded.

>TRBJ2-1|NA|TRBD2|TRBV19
CASCPLAGDNNEQFF
TGTGCCAGTTGTCCTCTAGCGGGGGATAACAATGAGCAGTTCTTC
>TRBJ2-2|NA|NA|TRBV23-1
CASRPHRVSANTGELFF
TGCGCCAGCAGACCCCACAGGGTATCTGCGAACACCGGGGAGCTGTTTTTT
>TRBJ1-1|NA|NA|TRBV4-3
CASSQVYRDDTEAFF
TGCGCCAGCAGCCAAGTATACAGGGACGACACTGAAGCTTTCTTT
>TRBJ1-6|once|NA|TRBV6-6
CASATGNNSPLHF
TGTGCCAGCGCGACGGGAAATAATTCACCCCTCCACTTT
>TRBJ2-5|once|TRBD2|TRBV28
CASSPGGGSRQETQYF
TGTGCCAGCAGCCCTGGGGGGGGGTCTCGCCAAGAGACCCAGTACTTC
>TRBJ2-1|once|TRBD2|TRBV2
CASSGTSGINEQFF
TGTGCCAGCAGTGGGACTAGCGGAATCAATGAGCAGTTCTTC
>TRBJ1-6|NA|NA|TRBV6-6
CASSYSSSGLHF
TGTGCCAGCAGTTACTCGAGTAGTGGCCTCCACTTT
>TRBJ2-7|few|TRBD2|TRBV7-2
CASSQISGNEQYF
TGTGCCAGCAGCCAAATTAGCGGGAACGAGCAGTACTTC
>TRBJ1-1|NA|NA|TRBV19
CASSMGSGEAFF
TGTGCCAGTAGTATGGGAAGCGGTGAAGCTTTCTTT
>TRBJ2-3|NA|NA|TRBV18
CASSPGARGDTQYF
TGTGCCAGCTCACCAGGAGCGAGGGGGGATACGCAGTATTTT
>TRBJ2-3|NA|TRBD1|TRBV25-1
CASSRQGRATDTQYF
TGTGCCAGCAGTAGACAGGGTAGGGCCACAGATACGCAGTATTTT
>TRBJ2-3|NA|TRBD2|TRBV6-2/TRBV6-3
CASSYNSGNPFTDTQYF
TGTGCCAGCAGTTACAACAGCGGGAATCCCTTCACAGATACGCAGTATTTT
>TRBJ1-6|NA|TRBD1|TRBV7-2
CASSRTGRTSPLHF
TGTGCCAGCAGCCGGACAGGGAGGACCTCACCCCTCCACTTT
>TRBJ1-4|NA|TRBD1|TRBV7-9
CASSNSDRGPEKLFF
TGTGCCAGCAGCAACTCGGACAGGGGGCCTGAAAAACTGTTTTTT
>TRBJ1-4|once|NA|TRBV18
CASSPDSSRPEKLFF
TGTGCCAGCTCCCCCGACAGTTCCCGACCTGAAAAACTGTTTTTT
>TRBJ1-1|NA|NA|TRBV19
CASSMSTEAFF
TGTGCCAGTAGTATGAGCACTGAAGCTTTCTTT
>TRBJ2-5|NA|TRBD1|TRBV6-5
CASSYSDREKTQYF
TGTGCCAGCAGTTACTCCGACAGGGAAAAGACCCAGTACTTC
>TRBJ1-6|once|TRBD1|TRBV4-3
CASSQDPKGAGFSSYNSPLHF
TGCGCCAGCAGCCAAGATCCTAAGGGGGCAGGGTTTAGCTCCTATAATTCACCCCTCCACTTT
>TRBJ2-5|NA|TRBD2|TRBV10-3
CAISASGTSGSETQYF
TGTGCCATCAGTGCCTCCGGGACTAGCGGGAGCGAGACCCAGTACTTC
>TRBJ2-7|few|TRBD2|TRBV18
CASSAKLLAGVYEQYF
TGTGCCAGCTCAGCGAAACTACTAGCGGGAGTATACGAGCAGTACTTC
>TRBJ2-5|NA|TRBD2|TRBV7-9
CASSLWLGTREETQYF
TGTGCCAGCAGCTTATGGCTGGGGACTAGGGAAGAGACCCAGTACTTC
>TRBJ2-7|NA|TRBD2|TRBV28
CASNPHSGAAYEQYF
TGTGCCAGCAATCCTCATAGCGGGGCGGCCTACGAGCAGTACTTC
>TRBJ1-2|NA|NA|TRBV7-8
CASSSPSNTGIGGGYTF
TGTGCCAGCAGCTCCCCGTCGAACACAGGGATTGGCGGTGGCTACACCTTC
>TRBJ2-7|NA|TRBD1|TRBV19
CASSIGDSRYEQYF
TGTGCCAGTAGTATCGGGGACAGCCGATACGAGCAGTACTTC
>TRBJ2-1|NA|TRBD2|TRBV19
CASSNWLAGGPWDEQFF
TGTGCCAGTAGTAACTGGCTAGCGGGAGGGCCTTGGGATGAGCAGTTCTTC
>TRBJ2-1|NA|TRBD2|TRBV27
CASSTGGNSYNEQFF
TGTGCCAGCAGCACCGGGGGGAACTCCTACAATGAGCAGTTCTTC
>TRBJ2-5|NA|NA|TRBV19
CASSSSEETQYF
TGTGCCAGTAGTTCTAGCGAAGAGACCCAGTACTTC
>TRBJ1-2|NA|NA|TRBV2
CASSADSNYGYTF
TGTGCCAGCAGCGCCGACAGTAACTATGGCTACACCTTC
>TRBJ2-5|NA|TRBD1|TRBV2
CASSETGGKETQYF
TGTGCCAGCAGTGAAACAGGGGGAAAAGAGACCCAGTACTTC
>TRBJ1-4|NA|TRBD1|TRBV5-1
CASSLGTGGRGEKLFF
TGCGCCAGCAGCTTGGGGACAGGGGGACGAGGAGAAAAACTGTTTTTT
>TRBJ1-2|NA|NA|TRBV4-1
CASSQQEANYGYTF
TGCGCCAGCAGCCAACAGGAAGCTAACTATGGCTACACCTTC
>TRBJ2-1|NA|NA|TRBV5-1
CASSLEHSGYNEQFF
TGCGCCAGCAGCTTGGAACACTCGGGGTACAATGAGCAGTTCTTC
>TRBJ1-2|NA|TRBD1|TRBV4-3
CASSQEPGQEANYGYTF
TGCGCCAGCAGCCAAGAGCCGGGACAGGAGGCTAACTATGGCTACACCTTC
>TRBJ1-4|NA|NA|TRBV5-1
CASSTGRGKNEKLFF
TGCGCCAGCAGCACAGGACGGGGGAAGAATGAAAAACTGTTTTTT
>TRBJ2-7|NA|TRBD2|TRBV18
CASSPASGYEQYF
TGTGCCAGCTCACCCGCTAGCGGCTACGAGCAGTACTTC
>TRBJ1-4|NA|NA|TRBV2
CASSSGQTVNEKLFF
TGTGCCAGCAGTAGTGGACAGACGGTAAACGAAAAACTGTTTTTT
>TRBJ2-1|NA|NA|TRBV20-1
CSASGGLANEQFF
TGCAGTGCTAGTGGAGGACTTGCCAATGAGCAGTTCTTC
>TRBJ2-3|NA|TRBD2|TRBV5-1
CASSYFAERGTDTQYF
TGCGCCAGCAGCTACTTTGCGGAGCGGGGAACAGATACGCAGTATTTT
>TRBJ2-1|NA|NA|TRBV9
CASSPSRLATATYNEQFF
TGTGCCAGCAGCCCTAGCAGGCTGGCTACAGCAACCTACAATGAGCAGTTCTTC
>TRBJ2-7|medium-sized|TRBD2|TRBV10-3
CAISGWGGTYEQYF
TGTGCCATCAGTGGGTGGGGGGGAACCTACGAGCAGTACTTC
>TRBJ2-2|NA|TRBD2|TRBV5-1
CASSEGLADSGELFF
TGCGCCAGCAGCGAGGGACTAGCGGACAGCGGGGAGCTGTTTTTT